The next 8 T cell receptor beta chains were all read from a single sample in a study of blood T cells in healthy people across ages. For the second PCR, which ran for about 6 to 11 cycles, a sample-barcoded 5' primer and a J-beta primer mix were used. Via MiXCR, TCRdb re-called the 5' RACE reads, giving one row per CDR3 protein. Among around 2 million distinct CDR3 sequences listed, about two fifths were seen once. The source material was blood. These receptors came from a human donor in good health.

The genes are TRBV12-3 or TRBV12-4 and TRBJ1-5, with D tentatively TRBD1 (6 bases). Trimming took 7 bases from V and 0 from J, leaving 16 bases between them. The CDR3 totals 16 residues. For the CDR3, the DNA is TGTGCCAGCATCATGGACAGCGGCTATAGCAATCAGCCCCAGCATTTT. It codes for CASIMDSGYSNQPQHF.

Notes on this clonotype: A read error may produce the germline difference seen at one junction end. V gene TRBV28 combines with J gene TRBJ2-4, with 7 positions matching TRBD1. CDR3 length: 14 amino acids. Germline V gives CDR1 MDHEN, CDR2 SYDVKM. Here the CDR3 reads CASSRDRVSYEQCF. DNA of the CDR3: TGTGCCAGCAGCCGTGACAGGGTATCCTACGAGCAGTGCTTC.

The V and J genes are TRBV20-1 and TRBJ2-7; the D is unclear. This CDR3 contains 15 residues. V lost 6 bases and J lost 7, with 25 bases in between. CDR1 and CDR2 from the germline V gene are DFQATT and SNEGSKA (reference sequence). This chain's CDR3 is CSAGKIRAPPVEQYF. In nucleotides, the CDR3 is TGCAGTGCCGGTAAAATCCGGGCTCCTCCTGTGGAGCAGTACTTC.

The CDR3, as DNA: TGTGCCAGCAGCTTAGGAGTGGGCCGTTACACCGGGGAGCTGTTTTTT. Amino acid sequence: CASSLGVGRYTGELFF. The chain uses TRBV11-1 and TRBJ2-2; the D is unclear. The CDR3 is 16 residues long. Germline-derived CDR1 and CDR2 are SGHAT and FQDESV (reference sequence). V lost 1 base, J lost 3 bases, and 12 bases lay in between.

CDR3 DNA: TGTGCCAGCAGCCAAGAGGGCTACAGGGGAAACACTGAAGCTTTCTTT. Its translation: CASSQEGYRGNTEAFF. The chain combines TRBV4-2 with TRBJ1-1, with 7 bases that match TRBD1. With 0 bases clipped from V and 2 bases from J, the junction kept 6 bases outside the gene matches. Looked up from germline, CDR1 is LGHNA and CDR2 is YNFKEQ. The CDR3 extends over 16 amino acids.

The genes are TRBV15 and TRBJ1-2; 7 nucleotides match TRBD1. The V gene's germline CDR1 is LNHNV and CDR2 YYDKDF (reference sequence). This CDR3 is built from 15 residues. After removal of 0 bases from V and 7 bases from J, the junction contained 8 bases not matched to a gene. The CDR3 region is CATSRDWQGEGGYTF. DNA for the CDR3: TGTGCCACCAGCAGAGATTGGCAGGGGGAAGGTGGCTACACCTTC.

Note on this clonotype: One end of the junction varies from germline; a read error may be responsible. The V and J genes are TRBV4-1 and TRBJ1-5, with 7 bases matching TRBD1. Germline CDR1 is MGHRA and CDR2 is YSYEKL. The CDR3 is made up of 15 amino acids. Here the CDR3 reads CASSQIQGVSQPRHF. DNA for the CDR3: TGCGCCAGCAGCCAGATCCAGGGGGTAAGTCAGCCCCGGCATTTT.

This clonotype was counted only a few times. The chain employs TRBV12-3 or TRBV12-4 and TRBJ2-3; D is ambiguous. The CDR3 has 13 amino acids. Trimming took off 2 bases at V and 4 bases at J, with 7 bases between the two ends. Here the CDR3 DNA reads TGTGCCAGCAGTTTATATCAGTCAGATACGCAGTATTTT. Protein sequence: CASSLYQSDTQYF.